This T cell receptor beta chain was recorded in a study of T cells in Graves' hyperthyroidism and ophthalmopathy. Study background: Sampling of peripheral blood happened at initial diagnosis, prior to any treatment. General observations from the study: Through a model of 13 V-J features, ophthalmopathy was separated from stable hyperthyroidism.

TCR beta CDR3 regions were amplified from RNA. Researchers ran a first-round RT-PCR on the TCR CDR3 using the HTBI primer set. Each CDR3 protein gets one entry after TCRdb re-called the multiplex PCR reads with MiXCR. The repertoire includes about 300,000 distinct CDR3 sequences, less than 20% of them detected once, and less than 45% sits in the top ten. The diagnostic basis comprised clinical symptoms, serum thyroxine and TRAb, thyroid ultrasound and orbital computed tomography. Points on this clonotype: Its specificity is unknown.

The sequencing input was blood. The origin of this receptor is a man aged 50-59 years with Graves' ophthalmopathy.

The CDR3 sequence: CASSFSHTATEAFF. DNA for the CDR3: TGTGCCAGCAGCTTCTCCCACACGGCTACTGAAGCTTTCTTT. The V and J genes are TRBV5-6 and TRBJ1-1; no clear D. Looked up from germline, CDR1 is SGHDT and CDR2 is YYEEEE. Between the trimmed V and J ends, which lost 2 bases and 5 bases, there was a span of 13 bases. This CDR3 is built from 14 residues. Full variable domain (remainder filled in from reference TRBV5-6 and TRBJ1-1): DAGVTQSPTHLIKTRGQQVTLRCSPKSGHDTVSWYQQALGQGPQFIFQYYEEEERQRGNFPDRFSGHQFPNYSSELNVNALLLGDSALYLCASSFSHTATEAFFGQGTRLTVV.